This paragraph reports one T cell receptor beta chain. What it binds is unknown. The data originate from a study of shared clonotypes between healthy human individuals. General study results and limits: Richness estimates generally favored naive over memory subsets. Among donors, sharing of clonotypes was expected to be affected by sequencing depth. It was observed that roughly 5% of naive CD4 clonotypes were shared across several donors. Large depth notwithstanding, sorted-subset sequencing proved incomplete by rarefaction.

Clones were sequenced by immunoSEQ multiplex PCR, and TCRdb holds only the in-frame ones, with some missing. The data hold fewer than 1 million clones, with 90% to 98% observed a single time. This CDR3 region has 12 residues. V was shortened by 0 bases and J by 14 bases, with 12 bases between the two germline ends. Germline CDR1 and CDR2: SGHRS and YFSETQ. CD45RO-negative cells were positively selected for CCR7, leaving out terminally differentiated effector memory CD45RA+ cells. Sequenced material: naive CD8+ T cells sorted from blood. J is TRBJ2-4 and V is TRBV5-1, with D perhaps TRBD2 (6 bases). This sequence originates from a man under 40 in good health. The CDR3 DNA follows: TGCGCCAGCAGCTTGGCGGGGGACCGGGAGTACTTC. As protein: CASSLAGDREYF.